This T cell receptor (beta chain) comes out of a study of blood T cell repertoires in COVID-19. Sequencing used immunoSEQ multiplex PCR; TCRdb keeps in-frame clones, though not all of them. The sample holds around 200,000 clones, 84% seen once. Germline values: CDR1 MNHEY, CDR2 SMNVEV (reference sequence). This CDR3 is built from 16 residues. V dropped 3 bases and J dropped 1 base, with 15 bases sitting between them. The chain links TRBV27 to TRBJ1-2, with D hard to call. The source of this sequence is a human donor in a cohort sampled during active COVID-19. Sequencing input: peripheral blood. The CDR3 reads CASSLGQSTSNYGYTF. The DNA for the CDR3 is TGTGCCAGCAGTTTGGGCCAGTCGACAAGTAACTATGGCTACACCTTC.